Listed here are 22 T cell receptor beta chains from one sample, sequenced in a study of blood T cells in healthy people across ages. Using a J-beta primer mix together with a sample-barcoded 5' primer, a second PCR was run for roughly 6 to 12 cycles. One entry per CDR3 protein, called by TCRdb with MiXCR from the 5' RACE reads. The sample lists 1.5 million to 2 million distinct CDR3 sequences; about 30% were seen once. The sequenced sample consisted of blood. All receptors derive from a woman aged 25 to 39 in good health.

This clonotype was counted only a few times. The rearrangement links TRBV10-2 to TRBJ2-5; no definite D call. TRBJ2-7 explains the end of the DNA better; the J call may be wrong. Germline V gene sequence: CDR1 WSHSY, CDR2 SAAADI. The CDR3 has 13 residues. The CDR3 protein is CASSESTAAEQYF. CDR3 DNA sequence: TGCGCCAGCAGTGAGTCGACGGCCGCCGAGCAGTACTTC.

Regarding this clonotype: Compared with germline, one end of the junction differs, possibly owing to a read error. The chain uses TRBV12-3 or TRBV12-4 and TRBJ1-1; D remains unclear. The CDR3 extends over 15 amino acids. The DNA for the CDR3 is TGTGCCAGCAGTTTAGCTGCCGTAAGAAACACTGAGGCTTTCTTT. Translated: CASSLAAVRNTEAFF.

The chain is built from TRBV2 and TRBJ2-5; 11 bases line up with TRBD2. Germline CDR1 and CDR2: SNHLY and FYNNEI. V shed 6 bases and J 0 bases; nucleotides not matched to a gene: 6. This CDR3 has 16 residues. The CDR3 spells CASRKRGLADQETQYF. DNA for the CDR3: TGTGCCAGCAGGAAGAGGGGACTAGCGGACCAAGAGACCCAGTACTTC.

This clonotype was observed a few times. The genes are TRBV10-2 and TRBJ2-1, with D maybe TRBD2 (6 bases). This CDR3 is 14 amino acids long. Germline assignment: CDR1 WSHSY and CDR2 SAAADI. Deletions cut 7 bases from V and 3 bases from J, with 13 bases between. The CDR3 coding sequence is TGCGCCAGCAAGGCGGGATCAGGCTACAATGAGCAGTTCTTC. It encodes CASKAGSGYNEQFF.

Of note for this clonotype: This sequence may be a read error, since a much larger clone differs from it by one base. The rearrangement joins TRBV29-1 to TRBJ2-1; the D gene is possibly TRBD1 (6 bases). Germline assignment: CDR1 SQVTM and CDR2 ANQGSEA. The CDR3 has 14 amino acids. V lost 5 bases and J 5 bases, leaving 16 bases between the germline ends. CDR3 protein: CSVHGQFPDNEQFF. The CDR3 nucleotides are TGCAGCGTTCACGGACAGTTTCCGGACAATGAGCAGTTCTTC.

This clonotype occurred a few times. This chain joins TRBV20-1 and TRBJ2-1; 7 bases are a match to TRBD1. Per the germline V gene, CDR1 is DFQATT and CDR2 is SNEGSKA (reference sequence). There are 14 residues in the CDR3. With 3 bases clipped from V and 5 bases from J, the junction kept 7 bases outside the gene matches. CDR3 nucleotides: TGCAGTGCTAGTAAAGGGGGCATAAACAATGAGCAGTTCTTC. Protein product: CSASKGGINNEQFF.

This clonotype was counted between two and nine times. The CDR3 bases are TGTGCCAGCAGACGCGGACTAGCGGGCGACTACGAGCAGTACTTC. Protein: CASRRGLAGDYEQYF. The chain combines TRBV6-5 with TRBJ2-7, with TRBD2 matching 11 bases. V was clipped by 6 bases and J by 3 bases; unmatched bases: 7. Germline assignment: CDR1 MNHEY and CDR2 SVGAGI. This CDR3 has 15 amino acids.

In the case of this clonotype: This may stem from a read error, because a much larger clone lies one nucleotide away. This chain joins TRBV4-3 and TRBJ2-7, with a possible D match to TRBD2 (6 bases). Germline CDR1 and CDR2: LGHNA and YSLEER. Trimming took off 0 bases at V and 5 bases at J, with 20 bases between the two ends. This CDR3 comprises 17 residues. The DNA of the CDR3 is TGCGCCAGCAGCCAAGAATGGGAGGTAGTATTCGGCAACGAGCAGTACTTC. This encodes CASSQEWEVVFGNEQYF.

This clonotype came up many times. The chain couples TRBV28 to TRBJ2-1; 7 nucleotides agree with TRBD2. CDR3 length: 16 amino acids. Germline trimming cut 5 bases from V and 0 bases from J; bases unmatched to any gene: 7. The germline V gene encodes CDR1 MDHEN and CDR2 SYDVKM. CDR3 region: CASSLPGGSSYNEQFF. Written as DNA, the CDR3 is TGTGCCAGCAGTCTCCCCGGGGGGAGCTCCTACAATGAGCAGTTCTTC.

This clonotype was picked up a small number of times. V and J are TRBV2 and TRBJ2-3; 7 bases are a match to TRBD2. Germline CDR1 is SNHLY and CDR2 is FYNNEI. The CDR3 length is 12 residues. Unmatched junction bases numbered 2, after V lost 3 bases and J lost 8 bases. The CDR3 sequence is CASSDWGGTQYF. DNA of the CDR3: TGTGCCAGCAGTGACTGGGGGGGTACGCAGTATTTT. Together with reference TRBV2 and TRBJ2-3, the CDR3 gives the full variable domain: EPEVTQTPSHQVTQMGQEVILRCVPISNHLYFYWYRQILGQKVEFLVSFYNNEISEKSEIFDDQFSVERPDGSNFTLKIRSTKLEDSAMYFCASSDWGGTQYFGPGTRLTVL.

V gene TRBV7-9 combines with J gene TRBJ2-7; D remains unclear. The CDR3 is 13 amino acids. In germline, CDR1 is SEHNR, CDR2 FQNEAQ (reference sequence). Trimming removed 5 bases at V and 6 bases at J, with 14 bases between. The CDR3 here is CASSETLGIEQYF. The CDR3 bases are TGTGCCAGCAGCGAAACGCTGGGGATCGAGCAGTACTTC.

This clonotype was counted at least ten times. The germline gene is not matched at one end of the junction; a read error may be the cause. The genes are TRBV10-2 and TRBJ2-1; the D is unclear. This CDR3 spans 12 amino acids. From germline, CDR1 is WSHSY and CDR2 SAAADI. CDR3 protein: CASSESGNEQFF. CDR3 bases: TGTGCCAGCAGTGAGTCAGGCAATGAGCAGTTCTTC.

The chain has TRBV5-5 and TRBJ2-5; tentatively, D is TRBD2 (5 bases). The CDR3 runs to 13 residues. Germline V gives CDR1 SGHKS, CDR2 YYEKEE (reference sequence). V was cut by 5 bases and J by 2 bases, with 10 bases left in between. The CDR3 nucleotides are TGTGCCAGCAGTACGGACTTGCAAGAGACCCAGTACTTC. Protein product: CASSTDLQETQYF.

This clonotype was recorded at least ten times. The J gene is TRBJ1-2, the V gene TRBV29-1; D possibly corresponds to TRBD1 (5 bases). The length of the CDR3 is 15 residues. The germline gives CDR1 SQVTM, CDR2 ANQGSEA. V was trimmed by 5 bases and J by 2 bases, leaving 18 bases between them. CDR3 protein: CSVQTRRDSNYGYTF. The CDR3 DNA is TGCAGCGTTCAAACACGAAGGGACTCGAACTATGGCTACACCTTC.

Many counts were recorded for this clonotype. The genes are TRBV4-3 and TRBJ2-7; no reliable D call. From germline, CDR1 is LGHNA and CDR2 YSLEER. The V end lost 0 bases, the J end lost 4 bases, and 13 bases lay between the germline ends. The CDR3 consists of 15 residues. CDR3 amino acids: CASSQDRYGGYEQYF. CDR3 DNA: TGCGCCAGCAGCCAAGATAGGTATGGTGGATACGAGCAGTACTTC.

This clonotype was found a few times. This may stem from a read error, because a much larger clone lies one nucleotide away. The genes are TRBV12-3 or TRBV12-4 and TRBJ2-5; D uncertain. This CDR3 has 13 residues. Trimming removed 7 bases from V and 4 bases from J, with 13 bases in between. This CDR3 is CASNLGSRETQYF. CDR3 coding DNA: TGTGCCAGCAACCTTGGCAGTAGAGAGACCCAGTACTTC.

In its sample, this clonotype was seen many times. V gene TRBV5-1 combines with J gene TRBJ2-5; D gene uncertain. CDR1 SGHRS and CDR2 YFSETQ come from the germline V gene. With 3 bases removed from V and 2 bases from J, the gap between germline ends came to 8 bases. This CDR3 has 13 amino acids. In DNA, the CDR3 is TGCGCCAGCAGCTCAAACCTTCAAGAGACCCAGTACTTC. Amino acids: CASSSNLQETQYF.

A word on this clonotype: Sequence at one end of the junction differs from germline and may be a read error. This chain uses TRBV12-3 or TRBV12-4 with TRBJ2-7; D may match TRBD1 or TRBD2 (5 bases each). This CDR3 contains 16 residues. The CDR3 DNA is TGTGCCGGCAGTCCCTCTCTTGGGACGGGGACGTACGAGCAGTACTTC. Translating gives CAGSPSLGTGTYEQYF.

To note about this clonotype: A much larger clone lies a single base off, so this may be a read error. This rearrangement joins TRBV11-2 to TRBJ2-1, with 8 positions matching TRBD2. The germline V gene encodes CDR1 SGHAT and CDR2 FQNNGV. V gave up 5 bases and J gave up 8 bases; unmatched junction bases: 14. The CDR3 extends over 16 amino acids. The CDR3, as DNA: TGTGCCAGCAGCCTGCTCGTCGAGCCAGCGGGAGATGAGCAGTTCTTC. It codes for CASSLLVEPAGDEQFF.

The chain recombines TRBV18 with TRBJ2-7, with 9 bases identical to TRBD1. V lost 3 bases, J lost 3 bases, and 6 bases stayed unmatched. The germline gives CDR1 KGHSH, CDR2 LQKENI. The CDR3 is 15 amino acids. The CDR3 sequence: CASSPGQGQCYEQYF. The DNA for the CDR3 is TGTGCCAGCTCACCGGGACAGGGCCAGTGCTACGAGCAGTACTTC.

A few counts support this clonotype. The chain uses TRBV13 and TRBJ1-2, with TRBD1 identical over 7 bases. The length of the CDR3 is 15 residues. From germline, CDR1 is PRHDT and CDR2 FYEKMQ (reference sequence). J gave up 4 bases and V 5 bases, and 10 bases lay outside the gene matches. The CDR3 nucleotides are TGTGCCAGCAGCCCTCGGGGGTCAGGGGGCTATGGCTACACCTTC. Its translation is CASSPRGSGGYGYTF.

There are many counts of this clonotype. The chain couples TRBV27 to TRBJ2-3; D gene uncertain. The ends were cut back, 2 bases at V and 1 base at J, with 10 bases in the middle. This CDR3 contains 15 residues. The germline CDR1 and CDR2 sequences are MNHEY and SMNVEV (reference sequence). CDR3 amino acids: CASSLQVSGTDTQYF. The CDR3 bases are TGTGCCAGCAGTTTACAAGTCTCTGGCACAGATACGCAGTATTTT.